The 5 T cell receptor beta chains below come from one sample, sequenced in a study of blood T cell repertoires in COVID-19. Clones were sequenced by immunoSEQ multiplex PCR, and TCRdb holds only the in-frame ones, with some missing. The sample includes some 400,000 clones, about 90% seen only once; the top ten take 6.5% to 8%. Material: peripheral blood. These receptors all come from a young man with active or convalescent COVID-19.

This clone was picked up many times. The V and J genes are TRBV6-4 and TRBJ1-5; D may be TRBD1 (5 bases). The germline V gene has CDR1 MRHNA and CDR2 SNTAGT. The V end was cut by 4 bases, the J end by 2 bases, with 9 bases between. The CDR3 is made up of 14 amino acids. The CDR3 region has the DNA TGTGCCAGCAGTGCCCAGGGTGGCAATCAGCCCCAGCATTTT. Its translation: CASSAQGGNQPQHF.

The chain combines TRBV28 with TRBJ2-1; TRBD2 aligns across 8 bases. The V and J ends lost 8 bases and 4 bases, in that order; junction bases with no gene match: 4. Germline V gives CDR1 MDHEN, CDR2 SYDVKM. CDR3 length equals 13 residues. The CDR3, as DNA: TGTGCCAGCTTTAGCGGGGAATACAATGAGCAGTTCTTC. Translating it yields CASFSGEYNEQFF.

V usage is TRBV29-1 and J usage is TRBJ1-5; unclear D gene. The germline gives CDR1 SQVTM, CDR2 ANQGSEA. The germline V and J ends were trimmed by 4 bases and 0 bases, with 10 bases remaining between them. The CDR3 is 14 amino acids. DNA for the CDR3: TGCAGCGTTGGCCTGGGGAGTAGCAATCAGCCCCAGCATTTT. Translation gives CSVGLGSSNQPQHF. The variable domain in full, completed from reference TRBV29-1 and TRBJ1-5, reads SAVISQKPSRDICQRGTSLTIQCQVDSQVTMMFWYRQQPGQSLTLIATANQGSEATYESGFVIDKFPISRPNLTFSTLTVSNMSPEDSSIYLCSVGLGSSNQPQHFGDGTRLSIL.

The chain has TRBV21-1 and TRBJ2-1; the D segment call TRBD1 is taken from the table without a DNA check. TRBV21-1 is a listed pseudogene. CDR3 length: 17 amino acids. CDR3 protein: CASSKVPRDRARDEQFF. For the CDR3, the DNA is TGTGCCAGCAGCAAAGTACCTCGGGACAGGGCCCGCGATGAGCAGTTCTTC.

CDR3 coding DNA: TGTGCCAGCAGCTTCGAACCCGGCGGCGAGACCCAGTACTTC. Protein: CASSFEPGGETQYF. The rearrangement links TRBV7-2 to TRBJ2-5; D is ambiguous. CDR1 and CDR2 from the germline V gene are SGHTA and FQGNSA. V was trimmed by 3 bases and J by 5 bases, leaving 13 bases between them. This CDR3 is built from 14 residues.